These T cell receptor beta chains were read from a single sample in a study of T cell repertoires in cytomegalovirus infection. TCRdb redid the calling of the reads with MiXCR, one entry per CDR3 protein. This sample has roughly 80,000 distinct CDR3 sequences; about 37% occur once, and the top ten carry just over 90%. These TCRs' antigens remain unknown. Sequenced material: CD8+ T cells from cultured PBMCs, taken from culture after CMV antigen stimulation. The origin of the receptors is a human donor in good health (CMV status not recorded). Some clones in this sample may be carry-over from other donors' samples. Each CDR3 is given with its conserved first and last residue. A D gene is named only where the DNA matches it firmly. Rows may omit the clone size; those that give it use once, few, many or a size class.

abundance	d_gene	v_gene	j_gene	CDR3aa	CDR3nt
NA	NA	TRBV3-1	TRBJ2-5	CASSQVVRAQETQYF	TGTGCCAGCAGCCAAGTCGTCAGGGCCCAAGAGACCCAGTACTTC
NA	TRBD1	TRBV7-2	TRBJ2-4	CASSPRTGGTAGPQYF	TGTGCCAGCAGCCCGCGGACAGGGGGCACCGCCGGACCTCAGTACTTC
NA	TRBD1	TRBV24-1	TRBJ2-1	CATSDDGRGLSNEQFF	TGTGCCACCAGTGATGACGGCAGGGGGCTGTCAAATGAGCAGTTCTTC
NA	NA	TRBV12-3/TRBV12-4	TRBJ1-5	CASSLGGINQPQHF	TGTGCCAGCAGTTTAGGGGGGATCAATCAGCCCCAGCATTTT
NA	NA	TRBV7-9	TRBJ2-6	CASSSNGRITGANVLTF	TGTGCCAGCAGCTCGAATGGACGGATTACTGGGGCCAACGTCCTGACTTTC
NA	TRBD2	TRBV7-2	TRBJ2-5	CASTWGLALGETQYF	TGTGCCAGCACTTGGGGACTAGCGTTGGGAGAGACCCAGTACTTC
few	TRBD2	TRBV20-1	TRBJ2-7	CSAREERGGYEQYF	TGCAGTGCTAGAGAGGAGCGGGGAGGATACGAGCAGTACTTC
NA	TRBD1	TRBV2	TRBJ1-1	CASTRWLGTANTEAFF	TGTGCCAGTACTCGGTGGTTGGGGACAGCTAACACTGAAGCTTTCTTT
few	NA	TRBV10-3	TRBJ1-1	CAISDPRTNTEAFF	TGTGCCATCAGTGACCCGAGGACGAACACTGAAGCTTTCTTT
few	NA	TRBV11-2	TRBJ2-7	CASSLGRTSPNFYEQYF	TGTGCCAGCAGCTTAGGGCGGACTTCGCCAAACTTCTACGAGCAGTACTTC
NA	TRBD2	TRBV7-4	TRBJ2-5	CASSLAPGLAGTDQETQYF	TGTGCCAGCAGCTTAGCGCCGGGACTAGCGGGAACAGACCAAGAGACCCAGTACTTC
many	TRBD2	TRBV7-2	TRBJ2-7	CASSMTSGGLYEQYF	TGTGCCAGCAGTATGACTAGCGGGGGACTGTACGAGCAGTACTTC
NA	NA	TRBV20-1	TRBJ2-2	CSARAGYTDTGELFF	TGCAGTGCGAGAGCAGGGTATACCGACACCGGGGAGCTGTTTTTT
few	NA	TRBV2	TRBJ2-3	CASRDSGGRADTQYF	TGTGCCAGCAGGGATTCGGGGGGCCGTGCAGATACGCAGTATTTT
NA	NA	TRBV4-1	TRBJ2-1	CASSQGLGDEQFF	TGCGCCAGCAGCCAAGGGTTAGGCGATGAGCAGTTCTTC
NA	NA	TRBV12-3/TRBV12-4	TRBJ2-7	CASSPGVRSYEQYF	TGTGCCAGCAGTCCGGGAGTCCGATCCTACGAGCAGTACTTC
NA	NA	TRBV20-1	TRBJ1-2	CSARDGGAAYGYTF	TGCAGTGCTAGGGATGGGGGCGCCGCCTATGGCTACACCTTC
NA	NA	TRBV5-1	TRBJ1-3	CASSLAGGIGDTIYF	TGCGCCAGCAGCTTGGCCGGAGGGATAGGAGACACCATATATTTT
NA	NA	TRBV12-3/TRBV12-4	TRBJ2-1	CASSLVLGYNEQFF	TGTGCCAGCAGTTTAGTCCTGGGGTACAATGAGCAGTTCTTC
NA	NA	TRBV6-2/TRBV6-3	TRBJ2-7	CASSYFEDDTYEQYF	TGTGCCAGCAGTTATTTTGAAGACGATACCTACGAGCAGTACTTC
NA	NA	TRBV6-2/TRBV6-3	TRBJ2-3	CASSLDPTGPVTDTQYF	TGTGCCAGCAGCCTGGACCCGACAGGACCCGTAACAGATACGCAGTATTTT
few	TRBD2	TRBV6-2/TRBV6-3	TRBJ2-5	CASSKGLGYQETQYF	TGTGCCAGCAGTAAGGGACTAGGGTACCAAGAGACCCAGTACTTC
many	TRBD1	TRBV4-2	TRBJ2-1	CASSQPVDRGTSYNEQFF	TGTGCCAGCAGCCAACCCGTTGACAGGGGGACGAGCTACAATGAGCAGTTCTTC
few	TRBD2	TRBV7-9	TRBJ2-2	CASSTNKTLAGAPHTGELFF	TGTGCCAGCAGCACCAACAAAACCCTAGCGGGGGCCCCTCACACCGGGGAGCTGTTTTTT
NA	NA	TRBV6-5	TRBJ2-5	CASSTQAGAVETQYF	TGTGCCAGCAGCACCCAGGCGGGGGCGGTGGAGACCCAGTACTTC
NA	NA	TRBV3-1	TRBJ1-1	CASSQMRDGTEAFF	TGTGCCAGCAGCCAAATGCGGGATGGGACTGAAGCTTTCTTT
NA	NA	TRBV18	TRBJ2-4	CASSPRESQGLAKNIQYF	TGTGCCAGCTCACCACGCGAATCACAGGGTTTAGCCAAAAACATTCAGTACTTC
few	TRBD2	TRBV7-9	TRBJ2-1	CASSPVSGGSYNEQFF	TGTGCCAGCAGCCCAGTTAGCGGGGGGTCCTACAATGAGCAGTTCTTC
NA	NA	TRBV9	TRBJ1-1	CASSVAGGDTEAFF	TGTGCCAGCAGCGTAGCTGGGGGGGACACTGAAGCTTTCTTT